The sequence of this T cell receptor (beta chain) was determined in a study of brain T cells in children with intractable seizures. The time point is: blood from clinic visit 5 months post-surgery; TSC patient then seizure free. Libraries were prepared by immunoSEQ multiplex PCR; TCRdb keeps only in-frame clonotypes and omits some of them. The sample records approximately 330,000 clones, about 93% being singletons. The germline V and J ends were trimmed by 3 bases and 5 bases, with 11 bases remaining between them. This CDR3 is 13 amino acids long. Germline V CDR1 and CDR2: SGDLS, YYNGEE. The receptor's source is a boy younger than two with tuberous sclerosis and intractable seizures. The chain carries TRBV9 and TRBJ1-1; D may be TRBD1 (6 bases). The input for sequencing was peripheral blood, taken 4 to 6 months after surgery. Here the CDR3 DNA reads TGTGCCAGCAGCGGTAACAGGGATACTGAAGCTTTCTTT. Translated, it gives CASSGNRDTEAFF. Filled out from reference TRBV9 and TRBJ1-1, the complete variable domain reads DSGVTQTPKHLITATGQRVTLRCSPRSGDLSVYWYQQSLDQGLQFLIQYYNGEERAKGNILERFSAQQFPDLHSELNLSSLELGDSALYFCASSGNRDTEAFFGQGTRLTVV.